A selection of T cell receptor beta chains follows, all from one sample in a study of T cell responses to AZD1222 COVID-19 vaccine. Using immunoSEQ multiplex PCR, the repertoire was profiled, and TCRdb retains in-frame clones only, with some absent. The sample lists approximately 90,000 clones; over 85% were seen once. Sequenced material: peripheral blood, taken on day 0 of AZD1222 vaccination. The origin of the receptors is an adult in good health. CDR3s include the opening cysteine and the closing phenylalanine or tryptophan. The D gene is left open where the match is weak. A clone size is listed for some rows: how often the clone was seen (once, few, many), or a class if it is expanded.

clone_size	v_call	d_call	j_call	cdr3_nt	cdr3_aa
NA	TRBV15	NA	TRBJ2-7	TGTGCCACCAGCAGAGACCCCGCCAACTACGAGCAGTACTTC	CATSRDPANYEQYF
NA	TRBV9	NA	TRBJ1-3	TGTGCCAGCAGCGAGGGAGGGAGCTCTGGAAACACCATATATTTT	CASSEGGSSGNTIYF
NA	TRBV6-5	NA	TRBJ2-1	TGTGCCAGCAGATTAGGACTGGTAAACAATGAGCAGTTCTTC	CASRLGLVNNEQFF
once	TRBV28	NA	TRBJ1-1	TGTGCCAGCAGTTTGGGCAGGGCCACTGAAGCTTTCTTT	CASSLGRATEAFF
once	TRBV3-1/TRBV3-2	TRBD1	TRBJ1-2	TGTGCCAGCGGGGCGGGACAGCTTGGCTACACCTTC	CASGAGQLGYTF
NA	TRBV5-1	TRBD2	TRBJ2-2	TGCGCCAGCAGCCAGCGTCAACTAGCGGAGTCCACCGGGGAGCTGTTTTTT	CASSQRQLAESTGELFF
NA	TRBV6-1	NA	TRBJ1-1	TGTGCCAGCAGTGAATCACCGAGGGTGGGAGCTTTCTTT	CASSESPRVGAFF
NA	TRBV6-5	NA	TRBJ2-3	TGTGCCAGCACCAAGACAGCTAGCACAGATACGCAGTATTTT	CASTKTASTDTQYF
NA	TRBV7-9	NA	TRBJ2-7	TGTGCCAGCAGCTTAGCCGGGCCAGCCTACGAGCAGTACTTC	CASSLAGPAYEQYF
NA	TRBV6-6	NA	TRBJ1-4	TGTGCCAGCACCCAGCGGGGGGATCAGTTTTTT	CASTQRGDQFF
NA	TRBV5-1	TRBD1	TRBJ2-7	TGCGCCAGCAGCTCGAGGACAGGTGGGTACGAGCAGTACTTC	CASSSRTGGYEQYF
NA	TRBV6-6	TRBD1	TRBJ2-7	TGTGCCAGCCGACAAGGACAGGGGGCTTGGGAGCAGTACTTC	CASRQGQGAWEQYF
NA	TRBV6-5	NA	TRBJ2-2	TGTGCCAGCAGTTGGGGGAGTTCCACCGGGGAGCTGTTTTTT	CASSWGSSTGELFF
NA	TRBV18	TRBD1	TRBJ1-3	TGTGCCAGCTCACCATTGGACAGGGAGTCTGGAAACACCATATATTTT	CASSPLDRESGNTIYF
NA	TRBV6-5	NA	TRBJ1-5	TGTGCCAGCAGTCCGGACATCAATCAGCCCCAGCATTTT	CASSPDINQPQHF
NA	TRBV10-3	TRBD1	TRBJ2-5	TGTGCCATCAGCGCGCTGGGACAGGGACAAGAGACCCAGTACTTC	CAISALGQGQETQYF
NA	TRBV27	NA	TRBJ2-2	TGTGCCAGCAGTTTATCGAGAGGGGAGCTGTTTTTT	CASSLSRGELFF
NA	TRBV3-1/TRBV3-2	TRBD1	TRBJ1-2	TGTGCCAGCAGCCAACCCGGACAGGGGGCTGGTGGCTACACCTTC	CASSQPGQGAGGYTF
NA	TRBV27	NA	TRBJ1-5	TGTGCCAGCAGTCCGGAGGGGCTTCTCCGCAATCAGCCCCAGCATTTT	CASSPEGLLRNQPQHF
NA	TRBV14	NA	TRBJ1-2	TGTGCCAGCAGCCCCGGCCCGGTTGGCTACACCTTC	CASSPGPVGYTF
NA	TRBV19	NA	TRBJ2-2	TGTGCCAGTAGTTGGCAGACAACTACCGGGGAGCTGTTTTTT	CASSWQTTTGELFF
NA	TRBV11-2	NA	TRBJ1-2	TGTGCCAGCAGCATGGACCGGAACTATGGCTACACCTTC	CASSMDRNYGYTF
once	TRBV10-3	NA	TRBJ2-3	TGTGCCATCAGTCTCGGTACCACAGATACGCAGTATTTT	CAISLGTTDTQYF
NA	TRBV14	TRBD2	TRBJ2-7	TGTGCCAGCAGCCAAGACGTGGGGGGGGATTCATCTCCCGGCTACGAGCAGTACTTC	CASSQDVGGDSSPGYEQYF
NA	TRBV11-2	NA	TRBJ1-5	TGTGCCAGCAGCTTAGCAGATAGCAATCAGCCCCAGCATTTT	CASSLADSNQPQHF